There are a few counts of the clone carrying this TCR beta chain. This CDR3 contains 11 residues. The V end lost 3 bases, the J end lost 7 bases, and 7 bases lay between the germline ends. CDR1 and CDR2 from the germline V gene are KGHSH and LQKENI. These data are taken from a study of Ad26.COV2.S vaccination and SARS-CoV-2 variants. Documented treatment: some 19 received Ad26.COV2.S at low or high dose, single or two shots; roughly five received placebo; per-sample allocation not given. Following the first vaccine or placebo injection, samples were taken on day 63. What was given as vaccine was an Ad26 vector encoding Wuhan-strain SARS-CoV-2 spike. Libraries were prepared by immunoSEQ multiplex PCR; TCRdb keeps only in-frame clonotypes and omits some of them. The data show about 280,000 clones, around 87% seen once.

This receptor was identified in a person between 18 and 65 years old who received the Ad26.COV2.S COVID-19 vaccine or a placebo. This sample comprised peripheral blood, obtained in a trial of Ad26.COV2.S vaccine versus placebo. The gene calls are TRBV18 and TRBJ2-7; a possible D gene is TRBD1 (6 bases). In nucleotides, the CDR3 is TGTGCCAGCTCACCCGACAGGGAGCAGTACTTC. Translation gives CASSPDREQYF.